What follows are 14 T cell receptor beta chains derived from one specimen sequenced in a study of blood T cell repertoires in COVID-19. The method was immunoSEQ multiplex PCR; TCRdb's version includes in-frame clones alone and lacks a portion of them. Here the sample spans approximately 270,000 clones, about 91% being singletons. The sequencing sample was made of PBMCs or T cells enriched from blood (not recorded which). These receptor sequences come from a man aged 35 to 55 who had been exposed to COVID-19.

J is TRBJ1-4 and V is TRBV10-2; 8 bases map to TRBD1. This CDR3 comprises 15 residues. Losses at the gene ends were 3 bases for V and 1 base for J; bases not matched to a gene: 1. The germline V gene encodes CDR1 WSHSY and CDR2 SAAADI. The CDR3 here is CASSETGGTNEKLFF. The CDR3 coding sequence is TGCGCCAGCAGTGAAACAGGGGGAACTAATGAAAAACTGTTTTTT.

The chain combines TRBV29-1 with TRBJ2-3, with D maybe TRBD2 (6 bases). CDR1 and CDR2 (germline): SQVTM, ANQGSEA. This CDR3 has 13 amino acids. V lost 7 bases and J 1 base, leaving 12 bases between the germline ends. The CDR3 coding sequence is TGCAGCGCTCAAGGAGGGCGCACAGATACGCAGTATTTT. It encodes CSAQGGRTDTQYF.

This chain links TRBV10-2 with TRBJ2-7, with D possibly TRBD1 on 7 matching bases. Looked up from germline, CDR1 is WSHSY and CDR2 is SAAADI. This CDR3 comprises 14 residues. Trimming took off 7 bases at V and 2 bases at J, with 15 bases between the two ends. The CDR3 here is CASTSDRDTYEQYF. CDR3 sequence (DNA): TGCGCCAGCACTAGCGACAGGGATACCTACGAGCAGTACTTC.

CDR3 sequence (DNA): TGTGCCAGCAGTGAGGGGACTGAGCAGTACTTC. Translating gives CASSEGTEQYF. This chain links TRBV6-7 with TRBJ2-7, with D possibly TRBD2 on 6 matching bases. TRBV6-7 is an ORF, and what it does is uncertain. The CDR3 contains 11 residues. V lost 5 bases and J lost 7, with 9 bases in between.

The chain couples TRBV9 to TRBJ1-1; D is ambiguous. The CDR3 runs 16 residues. Trimming pared 3 bases from V and 7 bases from J, leaving 22 bases between. CDR1 is SGDLS and CDR2 is YYNGEE in the germline V gene. The CDR3: CASSAVAGNGGGEAFF. The CDR3 DNA follows: TGTGCCAGCAGCGCCGTGGCCGGGAACGGCGGTGGTGAAGCTTTCTTT.

The chain carries TRBV28 and TRBJ1-4; 7 nucleotides align to TRBD1. The CDR3 loop spans 15 amino acids. Trimming cost V 8 bases and J 5 bases; bases outside gene matches: 11. CDR1 and CDR2 (germline): MDHEN, SYDVKM. CDR3 nucleotide sequence: TGTGCCAGCGAGGGACAGAGAGGATTGAATGAAAAACTGTTTTTT. It specifies CASEGQRGLNEKLFF.

The rearrangement uses TRBV28 and TRBJ2-2, with 7 bases fitting TRBD2. Germline CDR1 MDHEN, CDR2 SYDVKM. Trimming removed 8 bases from V and 7 bases from J; junction bases left unmatched: 16. The CDR3 runs 16 residues. CDR3 region: CASGHLAVGLDGELFF. The CDR3 DNA reads as TGTGCCAGCGGGCATCTAGCGGTTGGCTTGGACGGGGAGCTGTTTTTT.

The chain couples TRBV21-1 to TRBJ1-5; the table's D call of TRBD1 was not tested on the DNA. TRBV21-1 is an annotated pseudogene. This CDR3 spans 15 amino acids. CDR3 residues: CASSKDRGISQPQHF. The CDR3 nucleotides are TGTGCCAGCAGCAAGGACAGGGGGATCTCCCAGCCCCAGCATTTT.

V is TRBV1 and J is TRBJ1-2. TRBV1 corresponds to a pseudogene. The CDR3 has 17 residues. The CDR3 sequence: CTSSQDELGRDDYGYTF. In DNA, the CDR3 is TGCACCAGCAGCCAAGATGAGCTCGGCCGGGATGACTATGGCTACACCTTC.

The V gene is TRBV24-1, the J gene TRBJ2-1; tentative D call: TRBD2 (6 bases). From germline, CDR1 is KGHDR and CDR2 SFDVKD. The V gene lost 0 bases and the J gene lost 8 bases, with 10 bases spanning the gap. This CDR3 contains 14 residues. CDR3 DNA sequence: TGTGCCACCAGTGATTTGTTGCGGGACCATGAGCAGTTCTTC. Its translation: CATSDLLRDHEQFF.

The V and J genes are TRBV19 and TRBJ1-5; the D is unclear. Germline V gives CDR1 LNHDA, CDR2 SQIVND (reference sequence). The CDR3 has 15 amino acids. V lost 3 bases and J lost 7, with 16 bases in between. Here the CDR3 reads CASSMAHAGNQPQHF. The CDR3 DNA reads TGTGCCAGTAGTATGGCCCACGCCGGGAACCAGCCCCAGCATTTT.

J is TRBJ2-7 and V is TRBV11-2; D unclear. Germline V lookup: CDR1 SGHAT, CDR2 FQNNGV. Trimming removed 0 bases from V and 0 bases from J, with 6 bases in between. The CDR3 runs 14 residues. The CDR3 DNA reads as TGTGCCAGCAGCTTAGATTTGGCCTCCTACGAGCAGTACTTC. Its translation is CASSLDLASYEQYF.

The rearrangement uses TRBV19 and TRBJ2-7; D is undetermined. Trimming cost V 5 bases and J 0 bases, with 11 bases left between them. Germline CDR1 reads LNHDA; CDR2 reads SQIVND (reference sequence). This CDR3 is 14 amino acids long. The CDR3 loop reads CASSGLQSSYEQYF. CDR3 coding DNA: TGTGCCAGTAGTGGCCTACAGAGCTCCTACGAGCAGTACTTC.

V usage is TRBV5-1 and J usage is TRBJ1-2, with D unclear. V was cut by 4 bases and J by 8 bases, with 12 bases left in between. This CDR3 region has 12 residues. CDR1 and CDR2 (germline): SGHRS, YFSETQ. The CDR3 DNA reads as TGCGCCAGCAGCCTAAACCTCCTAGGCTACACCTTC. Amino acids: CASSLNLLGYTF.